These T cell receptor beta chains were read from a single sample in a study of CD8 T cells in ankylosing spondylitis. TCRdb analysed the 5' RACE reads with MiXCR anew, one entry per CDR3 protein. The profile shows around 890,000 distinct CDR3 sequences, over 9.5% of them singletons. Sequenced input: blood, either unsorted or a sorted T cell fraction (not recorded which). The source is a male donor with ankylosing spondylitis. CDR3s include the opening cysteine and the closing phenylalanine or tryptophan. Only some rows state a clone size, as once, few, many or a class for expanded clones.

size: few; V: TRBV4-3; CDR3: CASSQGGRERTDTQYF
size: -; V: TRBV4-3; CDR3: CASSQEGGRLILYTEAFF
size: many; V: TRBV5-1; CDR3: CASSPGPQGLEQYF
size: few; V: TRBV7-2; CDR3: CASRRGGGLDEAFF
size: -; V: TRBV6-2/TRBV6-3; CDR3: CASSYSSYTEAFF
size: few; V: TRBV9; CDR3: CASSVSTSGWETQYF
size: -; V: TRBV12-3/TRBV12-4; CDR3: CATDPGQGLNTGELFF
size: few; V: TRBV11-2; CDR3: CASSTRGTSGRAYEQYF
size: -; V: TRBV20-1; CDR3: CSAREGGEETQYF
size: -; V: TRBV12-3/TRBV12-4; CDR3: CASSLDAQREETQYF
size: -; V: TRBV29-1; CDR3: CSVETTGYTF
size: many; V: TRBV7-9; CDR3: CASSFAVPGLKNTEAFF
size: many; V: TRBV12-3/TRBV12-4; CDR3: CASSLVHTGELFF
size: many; V: TRBV7-2; CDR3: CASSPRRGTYYGYTF
size: many; V: TRBV5-1; CDR3: CASSLEGSDYGYTF
size: -; V: TRBV11-2; CDR3: CASSLEIRTGLSSEAFF
size: few; V: TRBV10-3; CDR3: CAIKAGDSGNTIYF
size: many; V: TRBV29-1; CDR3: CSVSQGYDTEAFF
size: few; V: TRBV27; CDR3: CASSPRGAGQFF
size: few; V: TRBV20-1; CDR3: CSALPGTGVDEQYF
size: many; V: TRBV20-1; CDR3: CSAYYRGSEQYF
size: -; V: TRBV7-2; CDR3: CASSYVAGRSYNEQFF
size: few; V: TRBV20-1; CDR3: CSASRSGPDSEQFF
size: -; V: TRBV5-1; CDR3: CASSLSQLGDEQYF
size: -; V: TRBV7-2; CDR3: CASSYNAPSGEQYF
size: -; V: TRBV20-1; CDR3: CSAKPRGRRLFF
size: many; V: TRBV4-2; CDR3: CASSQPFAIPSGQNSNEQFF
size: -; V: TRBV29-1; CDR3: CSVPKASGRAYGEQYF
size: few; V: TRBV5-1; CDR3: CASSKGDTEVNEQYF
size: -; V: TRBV6-5; CDR3: CASSYSAGAHEKLFF
size: few; V: TRBV6-2/TRBV6-3; CDR3: CASSLQGGREAFF
size: -; V: TRBV5-1; CDR3: CASSLATSGVGELFF
size: -; V: TRBV5-1; CDR3: CASSYLAGGVSDTQYF
size: -; V: TRBV4-3; CDR3: CASSQEAAWDTEAFF
size: few; V: TRBV29-1; CDR3: CSVGSFGRTANYGYTF
size: few; V: TRBV28; CDR3: CASTPGPVENYEQYF
size: -; V: TRBV7-2; CDR3: CASRGSLAVRSEAFF
size: few; V: TRBV7-2; CDR3: CASSLNKETQYF
size: many; V: TRBV6-2/TRBV6-3; CDR3: CASSYRDTEAFF
size: -; V: TRBV10-3; CDR3: CAISRTGGIYEQYF
size: -; V: TRBV7-2; CDR3: CASSLNNVLTF
size: many; V: TRBV12-3/TRBV12-4; CDR3: CASRPPRDRGPYEQYF
size: -; V: TRBV29-1; CDR3: CSGGQGGSEQYF
size: few; V: TRBV5-1; CDR3: CASSLGGTEFF
size: many; V: TRBV29-1; CDR3: CSVVENTGELFF
size: many; V: TRBV7-2; CDR3: CASSLVGADYEQYF
size: -; V: TRBV9; CDR3: CASSRDLPSYNEQFF
size: -; V: TRBV20-1; CDR3: CSANNPRISGANVLTF
size: few; V: TRBV5-1; CDR3: CASSTRTSGSGETQYF
size: once; V: TRBV4-2; CDR3: CASSQDMGKNIQYF
size: many; V: TRBV20-1; CDR3: CSARRSAYNEQFF
size: few; V: TRBV5-1; CDR3: CASSVDRVGEQYF
size: -; V: TRBV20-1; CDR3: CSGPDKAGVGETQYF
size: few; V: TRBV11-2; CDR3: CASRLHRGDTGELFF
size: -; V: TRBV2; CDR3: CASRQGAFEQYF